This section outlines one TCR beta chain sequence together with its context. The data stem from a study of blood T cell repertoires in COVID-19. Here immunoSEQ multiplex PCR was the method, and the copy in TCRdb shows in-frame clones only, minus some. The profile shows roughly 97,000 clones, roughly 89% of them singletons. Germline loops: CDR1 MDHEN, CDR2 SYDVKM. The CDR3 has 15 amino acids. V dropped 5 bases and J dropped 6; count of bases not matched to a gene: 11. This sequence was found in a human donor in a cohort sampled during active COVID-19. The chain uses TRBV28 and TRBJ2-7; TRBD2 matches 9 bases. Sequencing was performed on peripheral blood. In DNA, the CDR3 is TGTGCCAGCAGTGATGCGGCGGGAGGGTCCGTCGAGCAGTACTTC. Translation: CASSDAAGGSVEQYF.